The clone carrying this TCR beta chain was picked up a small number of times. The sample comes from a study of control samples from healthy donors and cancer patients. Germline V lookup: CDR1 SQVTM, CDR2 ANQGSEA. The CDR3 has 15 amino acids. V was pared by 3 bases and J by 0 bases, with 5 bases of the junction left unmatched. The method was immunoSEQ multiplex PCR; TCRdb's version includes in-frame clones alone and lacks a portion of them. The sample records about 100,000 clones, 88% being singletons. The gene calls are TRBV29-1 and TRBJ1-1, with 9 bases fitting TRBD1. The sequence came from a man aged 25 to 40 in good health. Sample: blood. CDR3 in DNA: TGCAGCGTTGATACAGGGGGCGGGGTGAACACTGAAGCTTTCTTT. Translating it yields CSVDTGGGVNTEAFF.